The clone carrying this T cell receptor beta chain was recorded many times. The data originate from a study of T-cell reconstitution after alpha-beta-depleted transplantation in children. CDR1 DFQATT and CDR2 SNEGSKA come from the germline V gene (reference sequence). The CDR3 has 14 amino acids. V lost 6 bases and J lost 3; bases outside the gene matches: 8. Using unique molecular identifiers, the investigators prepared the TCRbeta library. Each CDR3 protein is one row after TCRdb ran MiXCR on the PCR reads. The sample has roughly 610,000 distinct CDR3 sequences, over 9.5% seen once. The chain links TRBV20-1 to TRBJ2-3, with 8 bases matching TRBD2. This sequence originates from a human donor who donated a stem cell graft to a child with acute myeloid leukemia. The sequencing used PBMCs from the stem cell graft donor, collected from the stem cell graft. The CDR3 loop reads CSATLAVGTDTQYF. The CDR3 DNA sequence: TGCAGTGCGACACTAGCGGTAGGGACAGATACGCAGTATTTT.